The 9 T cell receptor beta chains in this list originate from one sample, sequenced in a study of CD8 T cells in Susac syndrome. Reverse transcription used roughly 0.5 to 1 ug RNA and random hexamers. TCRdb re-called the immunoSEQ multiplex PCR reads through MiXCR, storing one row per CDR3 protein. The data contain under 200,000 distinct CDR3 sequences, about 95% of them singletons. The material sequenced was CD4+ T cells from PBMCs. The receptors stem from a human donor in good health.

The CDR3 is CASSVGVLNTEAFF. CDR3 nucleotides: TGTGCCAGCAGCGTGGGGGTGTTGAACACTGAAGCTTTCTTT. The V call is TRBV3-1, the J call TRBJ1-1, with TRBD1 as a possible D gene (5 bases). Trimming shortened V by 5 bases and J by 0 bases, and 10 bases separated the two germline ends. CDR1 is LGHDT and CDR2 is YNNKEL in the germline V gene (reference sequence). The CDR3 has 14 amino acids.

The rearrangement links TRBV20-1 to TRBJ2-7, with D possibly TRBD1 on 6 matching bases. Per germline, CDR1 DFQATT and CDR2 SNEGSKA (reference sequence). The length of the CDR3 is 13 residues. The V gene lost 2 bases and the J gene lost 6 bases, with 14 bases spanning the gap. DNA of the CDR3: TGCAGTGCTAGACAGGGGAGTATGGGCGAGCAGTACTTC. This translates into CSARQGSMGEQYF.

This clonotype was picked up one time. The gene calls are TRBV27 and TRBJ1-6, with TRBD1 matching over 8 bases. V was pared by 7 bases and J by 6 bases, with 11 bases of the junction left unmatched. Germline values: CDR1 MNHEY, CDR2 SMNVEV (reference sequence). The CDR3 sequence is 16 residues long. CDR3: CASTSKPQGANSPLHF. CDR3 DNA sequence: TGTGCCAGCACCTCCAAACCCCAGGGGGCTAATTCACCCCTCCACTTT.

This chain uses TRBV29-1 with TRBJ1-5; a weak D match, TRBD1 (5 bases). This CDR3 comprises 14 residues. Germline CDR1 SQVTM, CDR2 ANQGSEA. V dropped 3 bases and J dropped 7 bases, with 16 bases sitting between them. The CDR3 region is CSVEVGHGGQPQHF. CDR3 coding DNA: TGCAGCGTTGAGGTTGGACACGGCGGACAGCCCCAGCATTTT.

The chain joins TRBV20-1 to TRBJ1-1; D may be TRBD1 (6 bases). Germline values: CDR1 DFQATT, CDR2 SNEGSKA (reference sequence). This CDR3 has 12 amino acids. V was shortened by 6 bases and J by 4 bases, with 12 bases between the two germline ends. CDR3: CSAGGGPTEAFF. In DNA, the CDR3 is TGCAGTGCGGGTGGGGGGCCCACTGAAGCTTTCTTT.

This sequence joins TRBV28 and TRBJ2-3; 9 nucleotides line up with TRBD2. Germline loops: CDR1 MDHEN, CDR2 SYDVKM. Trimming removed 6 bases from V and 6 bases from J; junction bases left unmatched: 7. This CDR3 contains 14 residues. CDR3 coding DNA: TGTGCCAGCAGACTTAGCGGGGGTTGGGATACGCAGTATTTT. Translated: CASRLSGGWDTQYF.

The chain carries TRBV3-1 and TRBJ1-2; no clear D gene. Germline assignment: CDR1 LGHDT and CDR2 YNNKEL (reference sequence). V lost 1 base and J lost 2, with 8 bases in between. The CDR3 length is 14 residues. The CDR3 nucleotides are TGTGCCAGCAGCCAAGCACTAGGAAACTATGGCTACACCTTC. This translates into CASSQALGNYGYTF.

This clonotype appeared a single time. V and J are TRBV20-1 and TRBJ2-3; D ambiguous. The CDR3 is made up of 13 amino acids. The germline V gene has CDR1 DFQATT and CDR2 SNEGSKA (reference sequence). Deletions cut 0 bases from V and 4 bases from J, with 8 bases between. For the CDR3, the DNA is TGCAGTGCTAGAGATCCATTGGCAGATACGCAGTATTTT. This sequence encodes CSARDPLADTQYF.

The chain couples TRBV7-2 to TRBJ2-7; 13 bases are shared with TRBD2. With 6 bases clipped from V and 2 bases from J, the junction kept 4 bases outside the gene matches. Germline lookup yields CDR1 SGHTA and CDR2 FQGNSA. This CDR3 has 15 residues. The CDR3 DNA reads TGTGCCAGCAGGTGGACTAGCGGGGGACCCTACGAGCAGTACTTC. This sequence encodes CASRWTSGGPYEQYF.